The source of this T cell receptor (beta chain) is a study of blood T cells in healthy people across ages. Notes on the study in general: Calculation of diversity from one million T cells yielded estimates considered to be underestimates. Donors of long life had a larger count of naive CD4+ cells and greater diversity than aged donors. Strongly correlated with naive T cell percentage was TCR beta diversity.

The use of a sample-barcoded 5' primer and a J-beta primer mix characterized a second PCR of roughly 7 to 11 cycles. TCRdb passed the 5' RACE reads through MiXCR, listing each CDR3 protein once. The sample consists of almost 1 million distinct CDR3 sequences, about 53% of them appearing once. Per sample, a minimum of 6 million PBMCs were isolated. Between the trimmed V and J ends, which lost 8 bases and 7 bases, there was a span of 12 bases. The CDR3 contains 11 residues. The V gene's germline CDR1 is GTSNPN and CDR2 SVGIG (reference sequence). Regarding this clonotype: Its cognate antigen is unknown.

The source material was blood. The chain couples TRBV30 to TRBJ2-1; a weak D match, TRBD1 (5 bases). This receptor was taken from an older woman in good health. In DNA form, the CDR3 reads TGTGCCGGGGCACGAGGAAATGAGCAGTTCTTC. It specifies CAGARGNEQFF.